The clone carrying this TCR beta chain was detected only a few times. The data belong to a study of CD8+ T cells in alopecia areata. Germline values: CDR1 LNHDA, CDR2 SQIVND (reference sequence). Trimming shortened V by 3 bases and J by 6 bases, and 12 bases separated the two germline ends. This CDR3 spans 14 amino acids. Reverse transcription of extracted RNA yielded cDNA, which provided the sequencing template. Using immunoSEQ multiplex PCR, the repertoire was profiled, and TCRdb retains in-frame clones only, with some absent. The sample carries over 25,000 clones, over 65% recorded once. This sequence originates from a human donor with alopecia areata. The specimen was NKG2D-low CD8+ T cells sorted from blood. This rearrangement joins TRBV19 to TRBJ2-1; D may be TRBD2 (7 bases). In DNA form, the CDR3 reads TGTGCCAGTAGTATGGGGGGGGCCACCAATGAGCAGTTCTTC. Translation: CASSMGGATNEQFF.